These T cell receptor beta chains were read from a single sample in a study of human T cells and chemical hapten exposure. TCRdb recomputed calls from the RACE reads with MiXCR, one row per CDR3 protein. Among about 380,000 distinct CDR3 sequences, roughly 5.3% were seen once, and the ten largest hold around 2.6%. The sample in question was whole blood, obtained in connection with sensitization to the hapten diphenylcyclopropenone (DPC). The source of these receptors is a woman between 50 and 59 years old with alopecia areata. Some clones in this sample may be carry-over from other donors' samples. Each CDR3 is given with its conserved first and last residue. A D gene is named only where the DNA matches it firmly. Expanded clones are given a class, and other clones once, few, many or no size at all.

V: TRBV20-1
D: TRBD1
J: TRBJ1-6
size: many
CDR3: CSASAGTAGWSPLHF
DNA: TGCAGTGCTTCAGCCGGGACAGCCGGATGGTCCCCCCTCCACTTT

V: TRBV29-1
D: .
J: TRBJ2-5
size: few
CDR3: CSVAGTSGETQYF
DNA: TGCAGCGTGGCCGGGACATCGGGCGAGACCCAGTACTTC

V: TRBV28
D: .
J: TRBJ2-5
size: many
CDR3: CASSSGDRRETQYF
DNA: TGTGCCAGCAGTTCCGGGGACCGGAGGGAGACCCAGTACTTC

V: TRBV23-1
D: TRBD2
J: TRBJ2-1
size: .
CDR3: CASLCGRIYNEQFF
DNA: TGCGCCAGCCTGTGCGGGAGGATATACAATGAGCAGTTCTTC

V: TRBV28
D: .
J: TRBJ1-5
size: few
CDR3: CASSNQPQHF
DNA: TGTGCCAGCTCCAATCAGCCCCAGCATTTT

V: TRBV7-2
D: .
J: TRBJ2-1
size: many
CDR3: CASRPAGEGYNEQFF
DNA: TGTGCCAGCAGGCCGGCAGGGGAGGGATACAATGAGCAGTTCTTC

V: TRBV20-1
D: TRBD1
J: TRBJ1-1
size: many
CDR3: CSARDRQGWGRTEAFF
DNA: TGCAGTGCTAGAGACCGACAGGGATGGGGTCGCACTGAAGCTTTCTTT

V: TRBV7-9
D: .
J: TRBJ2-1
size: many
CDR3: CASSLTREQFF
DNA: TGTGCCAGCAGCTTGACCCGGGAGCAGTTCTTC

V: TRBV5-1
D: .
J: TRBJ1-1
size: few
CDR3: CASSLTGQMNTEAFF
DNA: TGCGCCAGCAGCTTAACGGGACAAATGAACACTGAAGCTTTCTTT

V: TRBV2
D: TRBD1
J: TRBJ2-5
size: many
CDR3: CASNGQGEETQYF
DNA: TGTGCCAGCAATGGACAGGGGGAGGAGACCCAGTACTTC

V: TRBV6-2/TRBV6-3
D: TRBD1
J: TRBJ1-4
size: few
CDR3: CASTDGQVGTNEKLFF
DNA: TGTGCCAGCACCGATGGACAGGTCGGGACTAATGAAAAACTGTTTTTT

V: TRBV7-3
D: .
J: TRBJ2-3
size: many
CDR3: CASSLGLTSSTDTQYF
DNA: TGTGCCAGCAGCTTAGGCTTGACCTCTAGCACAGATACGCAGTATTTT

V: TRBV5-1
D: TRBD1
J: TRBJ2-7
size: .
CDR3: CASSLEAGGVEQYF
DNA: TGCGCCAGCAGCTTGGAGGCAGGGGGCGTTGAGCAGTACTTC

V: TRBV10-3
D: TRBD2
J: TRBJ2-3
size: few
CDR3: CAISESPGGRSDTQYF
DNA: TGTGCCATCAGTGAGTCCCCGGGGGGGCGATCAGATACGCAGTATTTT

V: TRBV2
D: .
J: TRBJ1-1
size: .
CDR3: CASSGERDTEAFF
DNA: TGTGCCAGCAGTGGGGAACGGGACACTGAAGCTTTCTTT

V: TRBV27
D: .
J: TRBJ2-7
size: many
CDR3: CASSPVRPVEGIEQYF
DNA: TGTGCCAGCAGCCCAGTCCGGCCCGTGGAGGGGATCGAGCAGTACTTC

V: TRBV18
D: .
J: TRBJ2-7
size: many
CDR3: CASSPGDSPLGQYF
DNA: TGTGCCAGCTCACCCGGAGACAGCCCTCTCGGGCAGTACTTC

V: TRBV24-1
D: TRBD2
J: TRBJ2-1
size: many
CDR3: CATSDPVTSGSYNEQFF
DNA: TGTGCCACCAGTGATCCCGTGACTAGCGGGAGTTACAATGAGCAGTTCTTC

V: TRBV4-2
D: .
J: TRBJ2-7
size: many
CDR3: CASSQASEQYF
DNA: TGTGCCAGCAGCCAAGCTTCCGAGCAGTACTTC

V: TRBV28
D: TRBD2
J: TRBJ2-5
size: few
CDR3: CASSLLTGGQETQYF
DNA: TGTGCCAGCAGTTTATTAACGGGGGGCCAAGAGACCCAGTACTTC

V: TRBV3-1
D: TRBD2
J: TRBJ2-7
size: many
CDR3: CASSQTGGRYEQYF
DNA: TGTGCCAGCAGCCAGACGGGAGGACGGTACGAGCAGTACTTC

V: TRBV11-2
D: .
J: TRBJ2-2
size: many
CDR3: CASSRSGELFF
DNA: TGTGCCAGCAGCCGATCCGGGGAGCTGTTTTTT

V: TRBV7-2
D: TRBD1
J: TRBJ2-4
size: .
CDR3: CASSSGTGGRNIQYF
DNA: TGTGCCAGCAGCTCCGGGACAGGCGGAAGGAACATTCAGTACTTC

V: TRBV12-3/TRBV12-4
D: .
J: TRBJ1-1
size: many
CDR3: CATSIGTEAFF
DNA: TGTGCCACCTCTATTGGTACTGAAGCTTTCTTT

V: TRBV20-1
D: .
J: TRBJ1-5
size: .
CDR3: CSARDPGRFSNQPQHF
DNA: TGCAGTGCTAGAGATCCCGGGAGATTTAGCAATCAGCCCCAGCATTTT

V: TRBV7-2
D: .
J: TRBJ2-6
size: many
CDR3: CASMSSGANVLTF
DNA: TGTGCCAGCATGTCCTCTGGGGCCAACGTCCTGACTTTC

V: TRBV13
D: .
J: TRBJ2-7
size: many
CDR3: CASSLEGGLTPYEQYF
DNA: TGTGCCAGCAGCTTAGAGGGGGGACTAACCCCCTACGAGCAGTACTTC

V: TRBV11-2
D: .
J: TRBJ2-3
size: few
CDR3: CASSLGKGGRTDTQYF
DNA: TGTGCCAGCAGCTTGGGGAAGGGGGGGCGCACAGATACGCAGTATTTT

V: TRBV12-3/TRBV12-4
D: .
J: TRBJ2-3
size: many
CDR3: CASTWGPRTDTQYF
DNA: TGTGCCAGCACATGGGGACCCCGGACAGATACGCAGTATTTT

V: TRBV10-3
D: .
J: TRBJ2-3
size: many
CDR3: CAISEVNREGDTQYF
DNA: TGTGCCATCAGTGAGGTAAACAGGGAGGGAGATACGCAGTATTTT

V: TRBV12-3/TRBV12-4
D: .
J: TRBJ2-1
size: many
CDR3: CASSLAGQHSYNEQFF
DNA: TGTGCCAGCAGTTTAGCGGGGCAACACTCCTACAATGAGCAGTTCTTC

V: TRBV28
D: .
J: TRBJ2-2
size: many
CDR3: CASSLLRGSSTGELFF
DNA: TGTGCCAGCAGTTTATTGAGGGGCAGTAGCACCGGGGAGCTGTTTTTT

V: TRBV20-1
D: .
J: TRBJ2-3
size: few
CDR3: CSAAGGEEPDTQYF
DNA: TGCAGTGCCGCAGGCGGGGAGGAGCCAGATACGCAGTATTTT

V: TRBV9
D: .
J: TRBJ2-1
size: many
CDR3: CASSVDLAGEQFF
DNA: TGTGCCAGCAGCGTAGATCTAGCCGGTGAGCAGTTCTTC

V: TRBV6-5
D: .
J: TRBJ2-1
size: many
CDR3: CASSYSKGTNSNEQFF
DNA: TGTGCCAGCAGTTACTCGAAAGGGACCAATTCCAATGAGCAGTTCTTC

V: TRBV12-3/TRBV12-4
D: .
J: TRBJ2-6
size: few
CDR3: CASNPGGANVLTF
DNA: TGTGCCAGCAACCCTGGTGGGGCCAACGTCCTGACTTTC

V: TRBV18
D: TRBD1
J: TRBJ2-4
size: many
CDR3: CASSRRDSWYF
DNA: TGTGCCAGCTCGCGCAGGGACAGCTGGTACTTC

V: TRBV20-1
D: .
J: TRBJ2-7
size: few
CDR3: CSASSGEQYF
DNA: TGCAGTGCTAGCTCTGGCGAGCAGTACTTC

V: TRBV12-3/TRBV12-4
D: .
J: TRBJ2-3
size: .
CDR3: CASSLSGEGAGQTQYF
DNA: TGTGCCAGCAGCCTATCCGGGGAAGGAGCGGGTCAAACGCAGTATTTT

V: TRBV4-1
D: .
J: TRBJ2-3
size: .
CDR3: CASSELPSTDTQYF
DNA: TGCGCCAGCAGTGAACTCCCAAGCACAGATACGCAGTATTTT

V: TRBV28
D: TRBD1
J: TRBJ1-5
size: .
CDR3: CASRGRLDRGANQPQHF
DNA: TGTGCCAGCAGAGGGAGATTAGACAGGGGCGCAAATCAGCCCCAGCATTTT

V: TRBV28
D: TRBD2
J: TRBJ2-3
size: .
CDR3: CASSLVVAGGYTDTQYF
DNA: TGTGCCAGCAGCCTTGTGGTAGCGGGAGGGTACACAGATACGCAGTATTTT

V: TRBV10-3
D: TRBD1
J: TRBJ1-2
size: many
CDR3: CATGQAADSYTF
DNA: TGTGCCACCGGACAGGCCGCGGATAGCTACACCTTC

V: TRBV4-1
D: .
J: TRBJ1-6
size: few
CDR3: CASSQSLTGNSPLHF
DNA: TGCGCCAGCAGCCAATCCCTGACGGGGAATTCACCCCTCCACTTT

V: TRBV20-1
D: TRBD2
J: TRBJ2-7
size: .
CDR3: CSATQTSVFEQYF
DNA: TGCAGTGCTACACAGACTAGCGTGTTCGAGCAGTACTTC

V: TRBV28
D: .
J: TRBJ2-7
size: many
CDR3: CASTLTGGEQYF
DNA: TGTGCCAGCACATTGACTGGTGGAGAGCAGTACTTC

V: TRBV20-1
D: .
J: TRBJ2-7
size: many
CDR3: CSASGSVPYEQYF
DNA: TGCAGTGCTAGCGGTAGCGTGCCCTACGAGCAGTACTTC

V: TRBV6-1
D: TRBD1
J: TRBJ1-1
size: many
CDR3: CASSETGRAEAFF
DNA: TGTGCCAGCAGCGAGACAGGGCGGGCTGAAGCTTTCTTT

V: TRBV20-1
D: .
J: TRBJ2-1
size: many
CDR3: CSANTPTDYNEQFF
DNA: TGCAGTGCGAACACACCGACAGATTACAATGAGCAGTTCTTC

V: TRBV12-3/TRBV12-4
D: TRBD1
J: TRBJ2-7
size: many
CDR3: CASSFGQGPYEQYF
DNA: TGTGCCAGCAGTTTTGGACAGGGCCCCTACGAGCAGTACTTC

V: TRBV11-2
D: TRBD2
J: TRBJ2-2
size: .
CDR3: CASSLDGGSTGELFF
DNA: TGTGCCAGCAGCTTAGACGGCGGGAGCACCGGGGAGCTGTTTTTT

V: TRBV18
D: .
J: TRBJ2-1
size: many
CDR3: CASSPPSRSRTRLEQFF
DNA: TGTGCCAGCTCACCACCAAGCAGGAGCAGAACAAGGCTTGAGCAGTTCTTC

V: TRBV5-5
D: TRBD2
J: TRBJ2-3
size: many
CDR3: CASNTRLADTDTQYF
DNA: TGTGCCAGCAATACGAGACTAGCGGACACAGATACGCAGTATTTT